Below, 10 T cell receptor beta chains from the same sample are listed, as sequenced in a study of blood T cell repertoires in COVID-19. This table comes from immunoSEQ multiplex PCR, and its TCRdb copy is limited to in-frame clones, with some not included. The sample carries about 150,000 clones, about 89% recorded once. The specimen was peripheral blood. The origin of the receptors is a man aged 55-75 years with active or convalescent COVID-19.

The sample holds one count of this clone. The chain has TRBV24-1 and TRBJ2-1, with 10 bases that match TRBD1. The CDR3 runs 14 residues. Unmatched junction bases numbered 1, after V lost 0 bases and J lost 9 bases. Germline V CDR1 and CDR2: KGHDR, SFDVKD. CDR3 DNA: TGTGCCACCAGTGATTTGGGACAGGGGGTTGAGCAGTTCTTC. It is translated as CATSDLGQGVEQFF.

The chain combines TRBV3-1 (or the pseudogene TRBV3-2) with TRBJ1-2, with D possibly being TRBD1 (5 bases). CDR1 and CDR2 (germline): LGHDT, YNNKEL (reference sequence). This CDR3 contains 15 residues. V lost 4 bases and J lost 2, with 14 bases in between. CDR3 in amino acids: CASSPGSGENYGYTF. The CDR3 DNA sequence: TGTGCCAGCAGCCCGGGGTCGGGGGAGAACTATGGCTACACCTTC.

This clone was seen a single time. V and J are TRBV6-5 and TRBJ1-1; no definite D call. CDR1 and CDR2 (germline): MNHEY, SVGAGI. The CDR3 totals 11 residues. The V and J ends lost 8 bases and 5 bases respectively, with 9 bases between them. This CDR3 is CASRRRTEAFF. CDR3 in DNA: TGTGCCAGCCGCCGTCGGACTGAAGCTTTCTTT.

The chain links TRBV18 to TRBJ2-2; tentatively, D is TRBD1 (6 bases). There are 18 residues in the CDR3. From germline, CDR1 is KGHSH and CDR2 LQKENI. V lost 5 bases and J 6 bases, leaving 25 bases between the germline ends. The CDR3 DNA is TGTGCCAGCTCAGCCCTCAACCACGTGGGGGCTGTGGCCGGGGAGCTGTTTTTT. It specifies CASSALNHVGAVAGELFF.

CDR3 sequence reads: CASSASTSTDTQYF. For the CDR3, the DNA is TGCGCCAGCAGCGCTAGCACCAGCACAGATACGCAGTATTTT. The genes are TRBV5-1 and TRBJ2-3; a possible D gene is TRBD2 (5 bases). With 4 bases removed from V and 0 bases from J, the gap between germline ends came to 9 bases. The CDR3 consists of 14 residues. Germline V lookup: CDR1 SGHRS, CDR2 YFSETQ.

The CDR3 loop is CASIRGVGETQYF. Here the CDR3 DNA reads TGTGCCAGTATTCGGGGGGTCGGGGAGACCCAGTACTTC. The genes are TRBV2 and TRBJ2-5; the match to TRBD2 covers 7 bases. The length of the CDR3 is 13 residues. Germline V lookup: CDR1 SNHLY, CDR2 FYNNEI. Losses at the gene ends were 9 bases for V and 5 bases for J; bases not matched to a gene: 9.

The CDR3 loop reads CATSGPGQGVTEAFF. The CDR3 DNA is TGTGCCACCAGTGGTCCAGGACAGGGGGTCACTGAAGCTTTCTTT. The chain joins TRBV24-1 to TRBJ1-1; 10 bases map to TRBD1. J lost 4 bases, V lost 5 bases, and 6 bases had no gene match. This CDR3 contains 15 residues. Germline V gene lookup returns CDR1 KGHDR and CDR2 SFDVKD.

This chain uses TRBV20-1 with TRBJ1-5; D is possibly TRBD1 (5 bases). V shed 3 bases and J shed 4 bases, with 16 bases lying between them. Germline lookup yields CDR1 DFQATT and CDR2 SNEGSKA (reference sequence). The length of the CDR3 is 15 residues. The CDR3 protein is CSASWPGGENQPQHF. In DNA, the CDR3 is TGCAGTGCTAGTTGGCCAGGAGGGGAAAATCAGCCCCAGCATTTT.

This CDR3 reads CASSTTGGKGTEAFF. DNA of the CDR3: TGTGCCAGCAGTACGACAGGGGGCAAGGGAACTGAAGCTTTCTTT. V usage is TRBV7-2 and J usage is TRBJ1-1; 10 bases are a match to TRBD1. The trim removed 6 bases at V and 5 bases at J, leaving 9 bases unmatched. The V gene's germline CDR1 is SGHTA and CDR2 FQGNSA. The CDR3 sequence is 15 residues long.

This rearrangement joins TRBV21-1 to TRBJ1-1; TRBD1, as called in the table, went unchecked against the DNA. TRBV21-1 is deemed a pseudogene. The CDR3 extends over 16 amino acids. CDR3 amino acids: CASSKGRDRGNTEAFF. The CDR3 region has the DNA TGTGCCAGCAGCAAAGGTCGGGACAGGGGCAACACTGAAGCTTTCTTT.